The T cell receptor beta chain described here comes from a study of T cell repertoires in cytomegalovirus infection. Study-wide results and limits: Adding up the frequency of public TCR beta families identified people who carried CMV plus the relevant HLA.

TCRdb re-analysed the reads in MiXCR, keeping a single row per CDR3 protein. The data contain some 480,000 distinct CDR3 sequences, roughly a third of them singletons. Germline assignment: CDR1 MGHRA and CDR2 YSYEKL. The CDR3 runs 16 residues. The V end was cut by 1 base, the J end by 2 bases, with 11 bases between. As for this clonotype: Its antigen is not known.

This sequence was found in a human donor in good health (CMV status not recorded). Some clones in this sample may be carry-over from other donors' samples. The rearrangement links TRBV4-1 to TRBJ1-4; no firm D call. The input for sequencing was cultured PBMCs, taken from culture after CMV antigen stimulation. Written as DNA, the CDR3 is TGCGCCAGCAGCCAAGTGGGAAGGACTACTAATGAAAAACTGTTTTTT. As protein: CASSQVGRTTNEKLFF.